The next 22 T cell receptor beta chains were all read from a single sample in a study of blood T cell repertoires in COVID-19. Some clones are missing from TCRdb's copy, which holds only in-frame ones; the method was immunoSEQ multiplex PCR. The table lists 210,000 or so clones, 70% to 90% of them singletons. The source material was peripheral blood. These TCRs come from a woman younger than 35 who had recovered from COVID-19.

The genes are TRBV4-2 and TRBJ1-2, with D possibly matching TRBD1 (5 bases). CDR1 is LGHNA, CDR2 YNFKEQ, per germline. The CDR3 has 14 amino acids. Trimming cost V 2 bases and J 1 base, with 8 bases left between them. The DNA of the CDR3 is TGTGCCAGCAGCCAACAGGGAATTAACTATGGCTACACCTTC. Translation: CASSQQGINYGYTF.

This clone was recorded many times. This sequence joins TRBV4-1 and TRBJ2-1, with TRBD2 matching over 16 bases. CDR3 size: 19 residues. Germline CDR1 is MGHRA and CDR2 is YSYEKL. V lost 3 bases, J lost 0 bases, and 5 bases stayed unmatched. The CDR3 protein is CASSHPGLAGGSSYNEQFF. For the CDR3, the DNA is TGCGCCAGCAGCCATCCGGGACTAGCGGGAGGGAGCTCCTACAATGAGCAGTTCTTC.

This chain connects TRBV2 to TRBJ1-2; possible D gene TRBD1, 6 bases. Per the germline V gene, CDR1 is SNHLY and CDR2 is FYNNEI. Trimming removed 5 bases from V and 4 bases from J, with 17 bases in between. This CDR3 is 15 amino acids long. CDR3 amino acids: CASSLILGGAYGYTF. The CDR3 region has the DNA TGTGCCAGCAGTTTAATCTTAGGGGGAGCCTATGGCTACACCTTC.

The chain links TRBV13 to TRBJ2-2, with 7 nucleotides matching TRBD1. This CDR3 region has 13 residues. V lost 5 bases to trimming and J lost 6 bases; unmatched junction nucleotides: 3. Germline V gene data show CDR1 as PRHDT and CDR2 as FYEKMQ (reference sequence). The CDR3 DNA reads TGTGCCAGCAGCGACAGGGCCGCCGGGGAGCTGTTTTTT. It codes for CASSDRAAGELFF.

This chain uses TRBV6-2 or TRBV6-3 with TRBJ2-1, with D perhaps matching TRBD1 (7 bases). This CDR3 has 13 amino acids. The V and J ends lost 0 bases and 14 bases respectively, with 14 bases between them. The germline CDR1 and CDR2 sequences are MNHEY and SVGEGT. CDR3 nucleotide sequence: TGTGCCAGCAGTTACTCGAAGTCAGGGGGGAAGTTCTTC. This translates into CASSYSKSGGKFF.

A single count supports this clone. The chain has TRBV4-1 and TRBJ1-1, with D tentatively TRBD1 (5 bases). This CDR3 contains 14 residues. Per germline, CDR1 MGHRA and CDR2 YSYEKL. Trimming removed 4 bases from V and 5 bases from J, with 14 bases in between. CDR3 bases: TGCGCCAGCAGCCCCAACCGGGGGGGAACTGAAGCTTTCTTT. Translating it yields CASSPNRGGTEAFF.

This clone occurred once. The CDR3 here is CASSVSRQGLYSGANVLTF. The CDR3 DNA reads as TGTGCCAGCAGCGTAAGTAGACAGGGCCTCTACTCTGGGGCCAACGTCCTGACTTTC. The chain combines TRBV9 with TRBJ2-6, with TRBD1 matching over 7 bases. The CDR3 is 19 residues long. Trimming took 1 base from V and 0 from J; bases not matched to a gene: 10. Germline-derived CDR1 and CDR2 are SGDLS and YYNGEE.

The CDR3 DNA reads TGCAGCGTTTTAGCCAGGGGCAATGAAAAACTGTTTTTT. It specifies CSVLARGNEKLFF. This chain connects TRBV29-1 to TRBJ1-4; TRBD1 might be the D (6 bases). CDR1 is SQVTM, CDR2 ANQGSEA, per germline. The length of the CDR3 is 13 residues. Trimming took off 5 bases at V and 5 bases at J, with 12 bases between the two ends.

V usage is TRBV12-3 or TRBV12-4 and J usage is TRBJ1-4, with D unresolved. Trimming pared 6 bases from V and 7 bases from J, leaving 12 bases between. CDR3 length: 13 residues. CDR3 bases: TGTGCCAGCAGGCGGAGTAACTTTGAAAAACTGTTTTTT. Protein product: CASRRSNFEKLFF.

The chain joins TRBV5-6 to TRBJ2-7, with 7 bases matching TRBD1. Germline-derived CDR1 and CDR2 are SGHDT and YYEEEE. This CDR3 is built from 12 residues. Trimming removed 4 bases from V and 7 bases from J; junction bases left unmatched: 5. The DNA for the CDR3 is TGTGCCAGCAGCGGCTGGACAGGAGAGCAGTACTTC. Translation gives CASSGWTGEQYF.

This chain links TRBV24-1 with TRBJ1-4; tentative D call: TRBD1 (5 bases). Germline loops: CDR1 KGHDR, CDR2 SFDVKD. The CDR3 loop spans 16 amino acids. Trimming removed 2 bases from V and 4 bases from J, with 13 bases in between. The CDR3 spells CATSDSGRGNNEKLFF. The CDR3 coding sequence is TGTGCCACCAGTGATTCCGGGAGGGGAAATAATGAAAAACTGTTTTTT.

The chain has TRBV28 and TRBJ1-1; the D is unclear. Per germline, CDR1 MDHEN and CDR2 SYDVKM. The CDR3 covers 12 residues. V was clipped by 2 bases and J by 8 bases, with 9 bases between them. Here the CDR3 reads CASSLLSFEAFF. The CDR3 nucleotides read TGTGCCAGCAGTTTACTTAGCTTCGAAGCTTTCTTT.

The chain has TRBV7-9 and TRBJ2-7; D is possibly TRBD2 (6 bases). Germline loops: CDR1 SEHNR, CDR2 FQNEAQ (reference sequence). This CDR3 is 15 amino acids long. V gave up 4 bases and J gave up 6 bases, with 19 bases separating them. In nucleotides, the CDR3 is TGTGCCAGCAGCTCTCCCCTAGCGTATCAAGGCGAGCAGTACTTC. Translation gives CASSSPLAYQGEQYF.

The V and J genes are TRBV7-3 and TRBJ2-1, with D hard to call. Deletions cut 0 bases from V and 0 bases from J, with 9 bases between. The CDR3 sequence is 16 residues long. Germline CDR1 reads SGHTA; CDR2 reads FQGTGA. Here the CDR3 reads CASSLTSADSYNEQFF. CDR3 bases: TGTGCCAGCAGCTTAACCTCGGCGGACTCCTACAATGAGCAGTTCTTC.

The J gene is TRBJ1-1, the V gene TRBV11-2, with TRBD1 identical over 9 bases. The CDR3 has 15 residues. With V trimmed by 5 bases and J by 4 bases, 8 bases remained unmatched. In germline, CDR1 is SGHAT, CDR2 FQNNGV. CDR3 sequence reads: CASSGRQGVLTEAFF. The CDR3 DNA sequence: TGTGCCAGCAGCGGCCGACAGGGGGTTCTCACTGAAGCTTTCTTT.

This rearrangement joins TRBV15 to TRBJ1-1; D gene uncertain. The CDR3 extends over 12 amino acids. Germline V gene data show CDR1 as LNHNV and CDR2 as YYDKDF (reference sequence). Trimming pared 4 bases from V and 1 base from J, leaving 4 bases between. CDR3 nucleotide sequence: TGTGCCACCAGCACAAAGAACACTGAAGCTTTCTTT. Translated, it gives CATSTKNTEAFF.

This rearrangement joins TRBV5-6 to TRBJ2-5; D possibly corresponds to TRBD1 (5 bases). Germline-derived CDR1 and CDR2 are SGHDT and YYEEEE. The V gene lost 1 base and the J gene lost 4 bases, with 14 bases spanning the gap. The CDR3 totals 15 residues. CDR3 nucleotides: TGTGCCAGCAGCTTGATGTCTAGGGGCGGAGAGACCCAGTACTTC. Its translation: CASSLMSRGGETQYF.

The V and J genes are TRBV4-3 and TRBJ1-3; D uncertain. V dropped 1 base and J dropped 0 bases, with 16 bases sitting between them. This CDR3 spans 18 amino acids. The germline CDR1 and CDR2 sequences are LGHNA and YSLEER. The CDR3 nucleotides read TGCGCCAGCAGCCAAGTAGAACTGTCCCTGAGCTCTGGAAACACCATATATTTT. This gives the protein CASSQVELSLSSGNTIYF.

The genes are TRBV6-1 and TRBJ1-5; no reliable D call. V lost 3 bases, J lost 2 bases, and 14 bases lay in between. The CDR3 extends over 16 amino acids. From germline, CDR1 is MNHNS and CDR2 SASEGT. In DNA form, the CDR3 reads TGTGCCAGCAGTGATTGGAGAAGACGGGGCAATCAGCCCCAGCATTTT. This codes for CASSDWRRRGNQPQHF.

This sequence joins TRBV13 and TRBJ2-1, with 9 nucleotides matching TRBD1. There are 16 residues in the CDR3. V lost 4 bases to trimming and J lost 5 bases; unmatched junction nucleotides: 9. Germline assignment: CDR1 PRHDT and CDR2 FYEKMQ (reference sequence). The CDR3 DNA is TGTGCCAGCAGCTCTATCCGGGACAGGGCCCACAATGAGCAGTTCTTC. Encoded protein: CASSSIRDRAHNEQFF.

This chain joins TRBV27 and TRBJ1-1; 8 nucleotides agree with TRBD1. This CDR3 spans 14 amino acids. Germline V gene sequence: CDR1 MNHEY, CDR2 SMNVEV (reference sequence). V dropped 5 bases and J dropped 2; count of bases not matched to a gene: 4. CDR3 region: CASSEQGGNTEAFF. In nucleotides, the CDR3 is TGTGCCAGCAGTGAACAGGGGGGAAACACTGAAGCTTTCTTT.

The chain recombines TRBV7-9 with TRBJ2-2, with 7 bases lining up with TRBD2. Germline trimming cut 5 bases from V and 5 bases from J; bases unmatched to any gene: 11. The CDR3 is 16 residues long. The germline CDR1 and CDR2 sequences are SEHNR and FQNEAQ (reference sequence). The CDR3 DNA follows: TGTGCCAGCAGCCCCGCGGCGCAGGGAGGGACCGGGGAGCTGTTTTTT. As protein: CASSPAAQGGTGELFF.